A selection of T cell receptor beta chains follows, all from one sample in a study of cytomegalovirus exposure and HLA in healthy donors. TCRdb keeps only in-frame clones here, not all; method: immunoSEQ multiplex PCR. This sample has roughly 88,000 clones; approximately 76% occur once, and the top ten carry under 7%. The sequencing sample was made of PBMCs. The source of these receptors is a man between 25 and 39 years old in good health and CMV-seropositive. Each CDR3 is given with its conserved first and last residue. Each record gives: clone size, D gene, J gene, V gene, CDR3 protein, CDR3 DNA. The D gene is left open where the match is weak. Clone sizes are given selectively: once, few, many, or a class where the clone is expanded.

>-|-|TRBJ1-2|TRBV7-5
CARRGRLNYGYTF
TGTGCCAGAAGAGGGAGACTAAACTATGGCTACACCTTC
>-|TRBD1|TRBJ2-5|TRBV29-1
CSVEVAGGLWETQYF
TGCAGCGTTGAAGTAGCAGGGGGCTTGTGGGAGACCCAGTACTTC
>-|-|TRBJ1-5|TRBV7-2
CASSLQGNQPQHF
TGTGCCAGCAGCTTACAGGGCAATCAGCCCCAGCATTTT
>-|-|TRBJ2-4|TRBV28
CASSLSSLAKNIQYF
TGTGCCAGCAGTTTATCTTCCCTAGCCAAAAACATTCAGTACTTC
>few|-|TRBJ1-2|TRBV10-3
CAISESGAEGGYTF
TGTGCCATCAGTGAGTCGGGGGCCGAGGGTGGCTACACCTTC
>-|-|TRBJ2-2|TRBV27
CASSLHLQGKKGTGELFF
TGTGCCAGCAGTCTCCACCTCCAGGGAAAAAAGGGCACCGGGGAGCTGTTTTTT
>-|-|TRBJ1-1|TRBV5-1
CASSLGLGTEAFF
TGCGCCAGCAGCTTGGGGCTCGGGACTGAAGCTTTCTTT
>-|-|TRBJ2-7|TRBV4-2
CASSPTGGRATYEQYF
TGTGCCAGCAGCCCGACGGGGGGCAGGGCCACCTACGAGCAGTACTTC
>-|-|TRBJ1-6|TRBV9
CASSVTAYNSPLHF
TGTGCCAGCAGCGTTACGGCCTATAATTCACCCCTCCACTTT
>-|-|TRBJ2-2|TRBV7-2
CASSSSQGRSGELFF
TGTGCCAGCAGCTCATCGCAGGGGCGGAGCGGGGAGCTGTTTTTT
>once|TRBD2|TRBJ2-5|TRBV9
CASSARGGSGETQYF
TGTGCCAGCAGCGCGCGGGGAGGGTCGGGAGAGACCCAGTACTTC
>once|-|TRBJ1-1|TRBV4-1
CASSQDDRQMNTEAFF
TGCGCCAGCAGCCAAGATGACCGACAGATGAACACTGAAGCTTTCTTT
>-|-|TRBJ2-1|TRBV19
CASSRGASSYNEQFF
TGTGCCAGTAGTCGGGGGGCCTCTTCCTACAATGAGCAGTTCTTC
>-|-|TRBJ2-7|TRBV30
CAWSASYEQYF
TGTGCCTGGAGTGCGAGCTACGAGCAGTACTTC
>few|-|TRBJ1-1|TRBV7-9
CASSLGGGLNTEAFF
TGTGCCAGCAGCTTAGGCGGAGGGTTAAACACTGAAGCTTTCTTT
>-|-|TRBJ1-2|TRBV28
CASSFGGVPGYTF
TGTGCCAGCAGTTTTGGCGGAGTACCCGGCTACACCTTC
>-|TRBD1|TRBJ1-4|TRBV4-1
CASSHIGQGGTNEKLFF
TGCGCCAGCAGCCATATTGGACAGGGGGGAACTAATGAAAAACTGTTTTTT
>-|-|TRBJ1-2|TRBV14
CASSQGEYGYTF
TGTGCCAGCAGCCAAGGGGAGTATGGCTACACCTTC
>-|TRBD1|TRBJ2-7|TRBV19
CASSSTGVHEQYF
TGTGCCAGTAGTTCGACAGGGGTACACGAGCAGTACTTC
>-|-|TRBJ2-5|TRBV5-4
CASALGIRGETQYF
TGTGCCAGCGCTCTGGGGATCCGGGGGGAGACCCAGTACTTC
>-|TRBD1|TRBJ2-7|TRBV6-5
CASSLRQGEQYF
TGTGCCAGCAGCCTAAGACAGGGCGAGCAGTACTTC
>-|-|TRBJ1-1|TRBV4-2
CASSQEPGVDTEAFF
TGTGCCAGCAGCCAAGAACCAGGGGTGGACACTGAAGCTTTCTTT
>-|-|TRBJ1-1|TRBV7-3
CASSPLPGATEAFF
TGTGCCAGCAGCCCCCTCCCTGGGGCCACTGAAGCTTTCTTT
>-|TRBD2|TRBJ2-2|TRBV10-3
CAISGLAGTNTGELFF
TGTGCCATCAGTGGACTAGCGGGAACGAACACCGGGGAGCTGTTTTTT
>-|TRBD1|TRBJ2-7|TRBV5-1
CASSLGGTDSYEQYF
TGCGCCAGCAGCTTGGGAGGGACAGATTCCTACGAGCAGTACTTC
>few|TRBD2|TRBJ2-7|TRBV7-9
CSSSPTSGSYEQYF
TGTTCCAGCAGCCCCACTAGCGGGAGCTACGAGCAGTACTTC